A selection of T cell receptor beta chains follows, all from one sample in a study of response to subunit inactivated influenza vaccine. TCRdb re-called the RT-PCR reads with MiXCR, one entry per CDR3 protein. The sample shows around 520,000 distinct CDR3 sequences, about 10% of them seen only once. Sample: PBMCs from blood, taken on the day of vaccination. These TCRs come from a man aged 45-65 years who received an inactivated influenza vaccine. CDR3s include the opening cysteine and the closing phenylalanine or tryptophan.

v_gene	j_gene	CDR3aa
TRBV2	TRBJ2-1	CASSEPGRWVEQFF
TRBV3-1	TRBJ1-1	CASSSSPNTEAFF
TRBV4-2	TRBJ2-5	CASSRTGTPEETQYF
TRBV7-2	TRBJ2-1	CASSTSGALNNEQFF
TRBV29-1	TRBJ2-1	CSVVLTAGGRNNEQFF
TRBV7-2	TRBJ2-5	CASSSWGRVETQYF
TRBV5-8	TRBJ2-3	CASSFGQGGTDTQYF
TRBV18	TRBJ2-3	CASSPEMSDTQYF
TRBV20-1	TRBJ2-7	CSARDDTSGSYEQYF
TRBV12-3/TRBV12-4	TRBJ2-3	CASTPSGTSGADTQYF
TRBV6-1	TRBJ1-4	CASSPTVYGEKLFF
TRBV27	TRBJ2-3	CASSPVTGRGTDTQYF
TRBV5-1	TRBJ1-6	CASSLEQTINNSPLHF
TRBV29-1	TRBJ2-2	CSVVTSGSRTGELFF
TRBV15	TRBJ2-5	CATSRAAGPQETQYF
TRBV5-1	TRBJ2-1	CASSLYGYNEQFF
TRBV7-6	TRBJ2-5	CASRKAGETQYF
TRBV2	TRBJ1-2	CASSEALLGGKLYGYTF
TRBV2	TRBJ1-6	CASILSYNSPLHF
TRBV9	TRBJ1-2	CASSPPGNHGYTF
TRBV5-5	TRBJ2-3	CASSLGPGPGADTQYF
TRBV12-3/TRBV12-4	TRBJ2-3	CASSFRDREEDTQYF
TRBV10-3	TRBJ2-1	CAHRGTGDYNEQFF
TRBV11-2	TRBJ2-2	CASTPIGELFF
TRBV7-2	TRBJ2-2	CASSALLAGGRTGELFF
TRBV5-5	TRBJ2-7	CASSPGIQNSYEQYF
TRBV6-5	TRBJ1-5	CASIFHGAGLSNQPQHF
TRBV27	TRBJ2-7	CASSYYPGNSYEQYF
TRBV4-3	TRBJ2-1	CASSLSGRVYNEQFF
TRBV28	TRBJ1-2	CASSLRGEGGYGYTF
TRBV10-3	TRBJ2-1	CAISESGGRAQRGEQFF
TRBV6-5	TRBJ2-1	CASSHIAGVPYNEQFF
TRBV12-3/TRBV12-4	TRBJ1-1	CASSLNNPLTEAFF
TRBV7-2	TRBJ2-1	CASSQRASPYNEQFF
TRBV28	TRBJ2-1	CASSGGPGSSYNEQFF
TRBV12-3/TRBV12-4	TRBJ1-6	CASTGVSGSPLHF
TRBV18	TRBJ2-7	CASSPLGTGGGYEQYF
TRBV20-1	TRBJ2-7	CSALEARNSYEQYF
TRBV14	TRBJ2-5	CASRNSGTRQKTQYF
TRBV4-2	TRBJ2-7	CASSQGEQGTYEQYF
TRBV9	TRBJ2-3	CASSVGADPFTDTQYF
TRBV4-1	TRBJ1-6	CASSQGLNSPLHF
TRBV20-1	TRBJ1-5	CSASDGTGQPQHF
TRBV6-2/TRBV6-3	TRBJ1-1	CASSLLWPGKTTEAFF
TRBV2	TRBJ2-7	CASSPGTENYEQYF
TRBV12-3/TRBV12-4	TRBJ2-7	CASSLGGGSPYEQYF
TRBV6-2/TRBV6-3	TRBJ2-3	CASSYFTSRGTQYF
TRBV7-2	TRBJ2-7	CASTAQSGRVYEQYF
TRBV7-9	TRBJ2-2	CASSLMTSGTGELFF
TRBV15	TRBJ2-1	CATSRKREIYNEQFF
TRBV6-2/TRBV6-3	TRBJ2-7	CASSYRRGPSYEQYF
TRBV6-5	TRBJ2-3	CASSYSRGNTDTQYF
TRBV27	TRBJ2-7	CASSWGADNDEQYF
TRBV21-1	TRBJ1-2	CASSKPNPPDYGYTF
TRBV11-2	TRBJ1-1	CASSLGWLVSDTEAFF
TRBV5-1	TRBJ2-1	CASSSGPLGEQFF
TRBV7-3	TRBJ2-3	CASSLTTSGGTDTQYF
TRBV14	TRBJ1-5	CASSPQGSHSNQPQHF
TRBV9	TRBJ2-5	CASSATQGVDRETQYF